These 24 T cell receptor beta chains were sequenced from one sample in a study of blood T cell repertoires in COVID-19. The assay was immunoSEQ multiplex PCR, and TCRdb's table has in-frame clones only and misses some. The sample lists 150,000 to 200,000 clones; about 81% were seen once. Sequences were obtained from peripheral blood. The receptors shown here come from a woman aged 80 or over with COVID-19, enrolled during active disease.

The genes are TRBV10-3 and TRBJ2-5; maybe TRBD1 (6 bases). The V gene lost 2 bases and the J gene lost 3 bases, with 10 bases spanning the gap. Germline V gives CDR1 ENHRY, CDR2 SYGVKD. The CDR3 spans 14 residues. The DNA for the CDR3 is TGTGCCATCAGTGAGGGACAGCAGAAAGAGACCCAGTACTTC. As protein: CAISEGQQKETQYF.

Here the CDR3 reads CASSYAGQGASEKLFF. CDR3 bases: TGTGCCAGCAGTTACGCGGGACAGGGCGCGTCAGAAAAACTGTTTTTT. The V gene is TRBV6-5, the J gene TRBJ1-4; TRBD1 matches 9 bases. V lost 2 bases to trimming and J lost 8 bases; unmatched junction nucleotides: 9. Germline CDR1 reads MNHEY; CDR2 reads SVGAGI. This CDR3 has 16 amino acids.

The table lists this clone with a count of one. The V call is TRBV25-1, the J call TRBJ2-5; 10 bases align to TRBD1. V gave up 6 bases and J gave up 3 bases; unmatched junction bases: 7. The CDR3 sequence is 15 residues long. Germline V gives CDR1 MGHDK, CDR2 SYGVNS. The CDR3 region is CASRPWTGGKETQYF. Written as DNA, the CDR3 is TGTGCCAGCAGACCTTGGACAGGGGGAAAAGAGACCCAGTACTTC. Variable domain in full (rest from reference TRBV25-1 and TRBJ2-5): EADIYQTPRYLVIGTGKKITLECSQTMGHDKMYWYQQDPGMELHLIHYSYGVNSTEKGDLSSESTVSRIRTEHFPLTLESARPSHTSQYLCASRPWTGGKETQYFGPGTRLLVL.

The V gene is TRBV7-2, the J gene TRBJ2-7, with D perhaps matching TRBD2 (5 bases). The V gene lost 6 bases and the J gene lost 3 bases, with 12 bases spanning the gap. Germline-derived CDR1 and CDR2 are SGHTA and FQGNSA. The CDR3 covers 13 residues. DNA for the CDR3: TGTGCCAGCAGTTTGGGTAGCGTCTACGAGCAGTACTTC. It codes for CASSLGSVYEQYF.

The chain employs TRBV19 and TRBJ2-3; D is unresolved. Per germline, CDR1 LNHDA and CDR2 SQIVND (reference sequence). Trimming shortened V by 6 bases and J by 5 bases, and 6 bases separated the two germline ends. The CDR3 sequence is 11 residues long. CDR3 region: CASRYLDTQYF. As DNA, the CDR3 is TGTGCCAGTAGGTATTTAGATACGCAGTATTTT.

This rearrangement joins TRBV5-1 to TRBJ2-7, with 9 bases that match TRBD1. This CDR3 spans 15 amino acids. Germline V gene lookup returns CDR1 SGHRS and CDR2 YFSETQ. V was clipped by 0 bases and J by 5 bases; unmatched bases: 6. The DNA of the CDR3 is TGCGCCAGCAGCTTGGAGGGGACAGGGATCGACGAGCAGTACTTC. As protein: CASSLEGTGIDEQYF.

A few counts support this clone. The V gene is TRBV24-1, the J gene TRBJ2-3; 15 nucleotides align to TRBD2. The CDR3 has 16 amino acids. CDR1 KGHDR and CDR2 SFDVKD come from the germline V gene. V dropped 3 bases and J dropped 9; count of bases not matched to a gene: 6. The CDR3 DNA sequence: TGTGCCACCAGTGATCCCGGGACTAGCGGGGGGACCACGCAGTATTTT. It codes for CATSDPGTSGGTTQYF.

The V call is TRBV27, the J call TRBJ1-2, with TRBD1 as a possible D gene (6 bases). Germline lookup yields CDR1 MNHEY and CDR2 SMNVEV (reference sequence). Trimming took 7 bases from V and 5 from J, leaving 29 bases between them. The CDR3 runs 18 residues. CDR3 in DNA: TGTGCCAGCACCCCAAGGGGGGGCGTTGTCAGCCCCACTTATGGCTACACCTTC. Residues: CASTPRGGVVSPTYGYTF.

J is TRBJ1-1 and V is TRBV30; D remains unclear. Germline CDR1 reads GTSNPN; CDR2 reads SVGIG (reference sequence). Trimming took off 3 bases at V and 3 bases at J, with 11 bases between the two ends. CDR3 length equals 13 residues. CDR3 in DNA: TGTGCCTGGAGCGGGAGGGTTGACACTGAAGCTTTCTTT. It yields the protein CAWSGRVDTEAFF.

The J gene is TRBJ1-2, the V gene TRBV7-6; tentatively, D is TRBD1 (6 bases). V lost 4 bases to trimming and J lost 10 bases, with 10 bases between them. The germline V gene encodes CDR1 SGHVS and CDR2 FNYEAQ. The CDR3 consists of 11 residues. This chain's CDR3 is CASSWGHHYTF. The CDR3 bases are TGTGCCAGCAGCTGGGGACATCACTACACCTTC.

This clone was counted once. The rearrangement joins TRBV23-1 to TRBJ2-1; TRBD1 aligns across 9 bases. TRBV23-1 is an ORF for which the function is uncertain. The CDR3 extends over 15 amino acids. With V trimmed by 6 bases and J by 9 bases, 12 bases remained unmatched. The DNA of the CDR3 is TGCGCCAGCAGGGCGACAGGGGGACCGCGCGGTGAGCAGTTCTTC. Amino acid sequence: CASRATGGPRGEQFF.

The gene calls are TRBV28 and TRBJ1-3, with a possible D match to TRBD1 (5 bases). Germline V gene sequence: CDR1 MDHEN, CDR2 SYDVKM. The V end was cut by 8 bases, the J end by 0 bases, with 14 bases between. The CDR3 contains 15 residues. The chain's CDR3 is CASLRPGLSGNTIYF. CDR3 in DNA: TGTGCCAGCCTAAGACCGGGACTCTCTGGAAACACCATATATTTT.

V gene TRBV2 combines with J gene TRBJ2-2; TRBD2 matches 10 bases. This CDR3 region has 15 residues. Germline V gene data show CDR1 as SNHLY and CDR2 as FYNNEI. V lost 8 bases to trimming and J lost 4 bases; unmatched junction nucleotides: 7. CDR3 DNA sequence: TGTGCCAGCTCTAGGACTAGCGGCTCCACCGGGGAGCTGTTTTTT. Protein sequence: CASSRTSGSTGELFF.

This clone turned up a few times. The chain is built from TRBV3-1 (or the pseudogene TRBV3-2) and TRBJ1-3; the D is unclear. Germline V CDR1 and CDR2: LGHDT, YNNKEL (reference sequence). The CDR3 is 14 residues long. Trimming shortened V by 4 bases and J by 4 bases, and 11 bases separated the two germline ends. The CDR3 coding sequence is TGTGCCAGCAGCCTCCTGGGAGGAGGAAACACCATATATTTT. Translating it yields CASSLLGGGNTIYF.

This clone was counted once. The chain carries TRBV2 and TRBJ1-2; D uncertain. CDR1 and CDR2 (germline): SNHLY, FYNNEI. The CDR3 runs to 12 residues. The V gene lost 2 bases and the J gene lost 8 bases, with 9 bases spanning the gap. CDR3 amino acids: CASSEQDGGYTF. As DNA, the CDR3 is TGTGCCAGCAGTGAACAGGATGGGGGCTACACCTTC.

This chain links TRBV14 with TRBJ1-6, with no clear D. V gave up 1 base and J gave up 9 bases, with 13 bases separating them. This CDR3 is built from 15 residues. The germline V gene encodes CDR1 SGHDN and CDR2 FVKESK. CDR3 sequence reads: CASSQGFSGSSPLHF. The CDR3 DNA reads as TGTGCCAGCAGCCAAGGTTTTTCCGGGAGTTCACCCCTCCACTTT.

There are a few counts of this clone. The chain has TRBV28 and TRBJ2-3; D unresolved. V lost 3 bases, J lost 3 bases, and 7 bases lay in between. CDR1 and CDR2 from the germline V gene are MDHEN and SYDVKM. The CDR3 totals 13 residues. CDR3 loop: CASSLRSTDTQYF. CDR3 nucleotides: TGTGCCAGCAGTTTGCGGAGTACAGATACGCAGTATTTT.

The chain carries TRBV23-1 and TRBJ2-2, with 7 positions matching TRBD2. TRBV23-1 is annotated as an ORF whose role is uncertain. The V segment lost 1 base and the J segment 5 bases; nucleotides outside the gene matches: 16. This CDR3 is built from 19 residues. CDR3 loop: CASSQYNSSGFLGTGELFF. The CDR3 DNA reads TGCGCCAGCAGTCAATACAACTCTAGCGGCTTCCTAGGGACCGGGGAGCTGTTTTTT.

Worth noting for this clone: Other DNA sequences in this specimen translate into the identical CDR3. The J gene is TRBJ1-1, the V gene TRBV6-5; D uncertain. The V end was cut by 0 bases, the J end by 0 bases, with 8 bases between. Germline CDR1 and CDR2: MNHEY and SVGAGI. The CDR3 has 15 amino acids. The CDR3 sequence: CASSYSPGLNTEAFF. DNA for the CDR3: TGTGCCAGCAGTTACTCGCCAGGCTTGAACACTGAAGCTTTCTTT.

This CDR3 reads CSASIVGGSNQPQHF. The CDR3 region has the DNA TGCAGTGCTAGTATCGTCGGGGGGAGCAATCAGCCCCAGCATTTT. The J gene is TRBJ1-5, the V gene TRBV20-1; TRBD1 might be the D (5 bases). Germline assignment: CDR1 DFQATT and CDR2 SNEGSKA (reference sequence). The CDR3 is made up of 15 amino acids. The V and J ends lost 3 bases and 1 base respectively, with 13 bases between them.

The CDR3 sequence is CASGTRALADTQYF. Written as DNA, the CDR3 is TGTGCCAGCGGGACTAGGGCTCTCGCAGATACGCAGTATTTT. V usage is TRBV28 and J usage is TRBJ2-3; 8 nucleotides line up with TRBD2. Germline CDR1 and CDR2: MDHEN and SYDVKM. The CDR3 consists of 14 residues. Trimming took 8 bases from V and 4 from J; bases not matched to a gene: 8.

J is TRBJ2-3 and V is TRBV6-5; weak D call: TRBD1 (5 bases). This CDR3 has 12 residues. Trimming stripped 8 bases from V and 5 bases from J, with 11 bases between. Germline-derived CDR1 and CDR2 are MNHEY and SVGAGI. CDR3 loop: CASRRGGDTQYF. As DNA, the CDR3 is TGTGCCAGCCGTAGGGGCGGAGATACGCAGTATTTT.

The chain uses TRBV18 and TRBJ2-3; 8 bases are a match to TRBD2. The CDR3 is 15 amino acids. CDR1 and CDR2 from the germline V gene are KGHSH and LQKENI. J lost 6 bases, V lost 3 bases, and 8 bases had no gene match. CDR3 amino acids: CASSPEAGVVDTQYF. CDR3 coding DNA: TGTGCCAGCTCACCCGAAGCGGGAGTAGTCGATACGCAGTATTTT.

The chain joins TRBV5-1 to TRBJ2-2; D perhaps matches TRBD1 (6 bases). Germline V gene sequence: CDR1 SGHRS, CDR2 YFSETQ. The CDR3 is 15 amino acids. V was pared by 3 bases and J by 4 bases, with 13 bases between. CDR3 region: CASSWDTGFTGELFF. CDR3 coding DNA: TGCGCCAGCAGCTGGGATACAGGGTTCACCGGGGAGCTGTTTTTT.